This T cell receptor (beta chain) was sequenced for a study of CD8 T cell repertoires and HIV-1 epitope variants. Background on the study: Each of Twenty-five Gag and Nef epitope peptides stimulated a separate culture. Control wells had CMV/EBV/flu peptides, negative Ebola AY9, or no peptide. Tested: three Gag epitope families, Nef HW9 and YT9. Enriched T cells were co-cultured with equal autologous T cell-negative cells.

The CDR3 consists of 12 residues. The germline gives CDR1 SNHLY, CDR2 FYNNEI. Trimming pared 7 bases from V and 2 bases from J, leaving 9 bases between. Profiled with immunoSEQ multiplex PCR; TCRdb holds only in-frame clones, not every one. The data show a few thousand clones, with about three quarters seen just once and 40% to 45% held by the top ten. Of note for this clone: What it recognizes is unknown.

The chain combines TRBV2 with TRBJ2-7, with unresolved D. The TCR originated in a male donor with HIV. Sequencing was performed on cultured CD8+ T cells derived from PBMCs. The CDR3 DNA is TGTGCCAGCACGGCCAGCACCTACGAGCAGTACTTC. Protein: CASTASTYEQYF.